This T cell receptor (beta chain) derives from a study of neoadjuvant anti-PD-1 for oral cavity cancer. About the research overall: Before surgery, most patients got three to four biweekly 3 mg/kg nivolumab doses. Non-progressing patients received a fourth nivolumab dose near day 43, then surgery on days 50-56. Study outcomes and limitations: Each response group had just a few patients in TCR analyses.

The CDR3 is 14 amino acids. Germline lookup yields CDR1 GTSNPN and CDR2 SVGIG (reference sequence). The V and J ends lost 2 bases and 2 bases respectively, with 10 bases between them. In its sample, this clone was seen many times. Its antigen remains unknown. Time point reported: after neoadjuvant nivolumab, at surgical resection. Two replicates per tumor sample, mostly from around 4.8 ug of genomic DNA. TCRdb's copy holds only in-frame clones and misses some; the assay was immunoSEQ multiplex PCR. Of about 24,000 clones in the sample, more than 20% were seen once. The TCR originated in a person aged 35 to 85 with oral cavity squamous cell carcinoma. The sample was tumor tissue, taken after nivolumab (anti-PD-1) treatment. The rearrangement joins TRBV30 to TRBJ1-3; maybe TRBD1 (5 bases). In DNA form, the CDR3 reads TGTGCCTGGAGTAGGTGGGGCACTGGAAACACCATATATTTT. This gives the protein CAWSRWGTGNTIYF.